The sample holds a few counts of the clone carrying this T cell receptor beta chain. Its antigen is not identified. CDR1 and CDR2 (germline): LNHDA, SQIVND (reference sequence). After removal of 3 bases from V and 3 bases from J, the junction contained 2 bases not matched to a gene. This CDR3 has 13 residues. Arm-PCR with iRepertoire HTBI primers amplified the CDR3 regions for these TCR beta libraries. In the original workflow: The study identified about 60 TRBV and some 13 TRBJ segments across samples. One entry per CDR3 protein, called by TCRdb with MiXCR from the multiplex PCR reads. The V and J calls were not made by the authors but by TCRdb's processing. Of about 660,000 distinct CDR3 sequences in the sample, about 32% are singletons; the top ten hold about two fifths. This sample was taken from a study of regulatory T cells in long-lasting Graves disease. Study details: The criterion for persistent Graves' disease was over 5 years of antithyroid drugs with positive TSH receptor antibodies. The study, taken as a whole, reports: Exclusively peripheral blood, rather than thyroid tissue, was studied. There were preferences for TRBV28, TRBJ1-2 and TRBJ2-5 in persistent disease.

Time point defined: persistent/refractory GD, antithyroid drugs over 5 years with positive TRAb. Extracted RNA from PBMCs served as the source of the TCR library. Sequenced here: peripheral blood mononuclear cells (PBMCs), sampled when the disease was refractory, from a patient treated with antithyroid drugs. This TCR was sampled from a female donor with Graves disease. The V call is TRBV19, the J call TRBJ2-7; 7 bases align to TRBD2. CDR3 loop: CASSITGGYEQYF. The CDR3 nucleotides are TGTGCCAGTAGTATCACGGGAGGCTACGAGCAGTACTTC.